This T cell receptor beta chain emerged from a study of response to subunit inactivated influenza vaccine. Study-wide results and limits: The authors proposed limited new T cell recruitment per seasonal influenza vaccination.

This clonotype came up a few times. Its antigen is as yet unknown. Trimming removed 0 bases at V and 0 bases at J, with 9 bases between. Germline-derived CDR1 and CDR2 are MNHEY and SVGEGT. The CDR3 extends over 15 amino acids. TCRdb ran MiXCR on the RT-PCR reads and lists one entry per CDR3 protein. The profile shows around 470,000 distinct CDR3 sequences, 6.5% to 8% of them singletons. The genes are TRBV6-2 or TRBV6-3 and TRBJ2-7; possible D gene TRBD2, 5 bases. This receptor was taken from a man aged 45 to 70 who received an inactivated influenza vaccine. The sample in question was PBMCs from blood, obtained 23 months after vaccination. DNA of the CDR3: TGTGCCAGCAGTTACTCGACTAAGAGCTCCTACGAGCAGTACTTC. The encoded protein is CASSYSTKSSYEQYF.